This entry is about one T cell receptor (beta chain). The data derive from a study of blood T cell repertoires in COVID-19. The data were produced by immunoSEQ multiplex PCR, yet TCRdb's version contains in-frame clones alone and is incomplete. The sample carries about 140,000 clones, 87% recorded once. The receptor was derived from a woman aged 40-49 years with acute or convalescent COVID-19. Sequenced: peripheral blood.

The CDR3 reads CASSYSWTGGTEGYTF. In nucleotides, the CDR3 is TGTGCCAGCAGTTACTCATGGACAGGGGGCACGGAGGGCTACACCTTC. The chain combines TRBV6-2 or TRBV6-3 with TRBJ1-2; the match to TRBD1 covers 11 bases. The V gene end was trimmed by 0 bases and the J gene end by 8 bases; junction bases not matched to a gene: 8. Germline V gene data show CDR1 as MNHEY and CDR2 as SVGEGT. The CDR3 is 16 amino acids.